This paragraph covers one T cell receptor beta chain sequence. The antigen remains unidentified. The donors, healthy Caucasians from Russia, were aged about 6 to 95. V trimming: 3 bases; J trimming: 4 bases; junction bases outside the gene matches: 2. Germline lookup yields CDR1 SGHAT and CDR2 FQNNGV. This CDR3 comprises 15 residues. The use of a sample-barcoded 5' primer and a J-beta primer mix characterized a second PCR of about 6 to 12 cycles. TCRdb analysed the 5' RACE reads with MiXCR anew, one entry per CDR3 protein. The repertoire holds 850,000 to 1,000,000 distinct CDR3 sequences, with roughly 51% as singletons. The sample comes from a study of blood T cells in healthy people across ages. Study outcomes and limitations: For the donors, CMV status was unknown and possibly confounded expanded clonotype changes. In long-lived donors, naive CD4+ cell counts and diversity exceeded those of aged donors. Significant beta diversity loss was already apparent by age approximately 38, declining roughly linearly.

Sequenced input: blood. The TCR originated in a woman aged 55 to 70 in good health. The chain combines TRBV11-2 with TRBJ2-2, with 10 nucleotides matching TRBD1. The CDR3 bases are TGTGCCAGCAGCTTCCGGACAGGGGGCACCGGGGAGCTGTTTTTT. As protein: CASSFRTGGTGELFF.